These 3 T cell receptor beta chains came from one sample sequenced in a study of T cell clonotyping in hematopoietic cell transplantation. Sequencing was performed with immunoSEQ multiplex PCR; in TCRdb, only in-frame clones are kept and a portion is missing. The sample consists of around 15,000 clones, over 65% of them appearing once. This material consisted of PBMCs, taken 100 days after allogeneic stem cell transplant. The receptors here all came from a male patient between 55 and 70 years old who had an allogeneic stem cell transplant from a related donor, so the T cells may come from the graft donor. Some clones in this sample may be carry-over from other donors' samples.

CDR3 loop: CASSFGGVDYGYTF. CDR3 sequence (DNA): TGTGCCAGCAGCTTTGGAGGGGTCGACTATGGCTACACCTTC. The chain joins TRBV7-9 to TRBJ1-2, with TRBD1 as a possible D gene (5 bases). There are 14 residues in the CDR3. Germline assignment: CDR1 SEHNR and CDR2 FQNEAQ (reference sequence). The V gene lost 3 bases and the J gene lost 3 bases, with 11 bases spanning the gap.

V is TRBV18 and J is TRBJ2-3; D ambiguous. Trimming removed 1 base from V and 0 bases from J, with 2 bases in between. The CDR3 covers 13 residues. Germline V gene sequence: CDR1 KGHSH, CDR2 LQKENI. The CDR3 DNA is TGTGCCAGCTCACCACTTAGCACAGATACGCAGTATTTT. It yields the protein CASSPLSTDTQYF.

The chain uses TRBV5-1 and TRBJ1-1, with a tentative D call TRBD1 (6 bases). The CDR3 consists of 12 residues. Trimming removed 6 bases at V and 6 bases at J, with 12 bases between. The V gene's germline CDR1 is SGHRS and CDR2 YFSETQ. CDR3 loop: CASTRGGAEAFF. The CDR3 bases are TGCGCCAGCACCCGGGGGGGCGCTGAAGCTTTCTTT.